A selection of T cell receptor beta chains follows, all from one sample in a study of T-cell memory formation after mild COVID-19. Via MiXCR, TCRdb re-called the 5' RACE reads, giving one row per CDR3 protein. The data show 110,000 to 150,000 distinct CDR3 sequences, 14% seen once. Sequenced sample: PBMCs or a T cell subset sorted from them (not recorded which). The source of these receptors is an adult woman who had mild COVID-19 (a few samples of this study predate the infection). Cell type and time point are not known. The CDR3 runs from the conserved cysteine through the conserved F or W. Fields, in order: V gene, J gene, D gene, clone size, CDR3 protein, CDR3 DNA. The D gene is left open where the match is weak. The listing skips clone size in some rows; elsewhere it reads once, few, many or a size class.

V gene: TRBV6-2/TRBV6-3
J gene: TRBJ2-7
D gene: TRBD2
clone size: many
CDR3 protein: CASSYSGLAGGPTSYEQYF
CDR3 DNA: TGTGCCAGCAGTTACTCGGGACTAGCGGGAGGGCCGACCTCCTACGAGCAGTACTTC

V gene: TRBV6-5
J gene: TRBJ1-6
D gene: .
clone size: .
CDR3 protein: CASSQSPGYNSPLHF
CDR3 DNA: TGTGCCAGCAGTCAATCGCCGGGGTATAATTCACCCCTCCACTTT

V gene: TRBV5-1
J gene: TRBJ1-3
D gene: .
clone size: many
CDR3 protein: CASSPGLISGNTIYF
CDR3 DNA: TGCGCCAGCAGCCCGGGACTGATCTCTGGAAACACCATATATTTT

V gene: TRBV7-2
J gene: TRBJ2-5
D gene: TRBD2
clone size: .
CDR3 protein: CASSPPAGGGTQYF
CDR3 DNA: TGTGCCAGCAGCCCACCTGCGGGGGGGGGGACCCAGTACTTC

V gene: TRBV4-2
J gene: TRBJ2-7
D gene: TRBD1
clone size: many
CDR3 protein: CASSRDSSYEQYF
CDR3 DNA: TGTGCCAGCAGCCGGGACAGTTCCTACGAGCAGTACTTC

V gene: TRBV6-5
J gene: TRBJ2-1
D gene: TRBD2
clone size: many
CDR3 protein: CASSYSVAGARSEQFF
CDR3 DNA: TGTGCCAGCAGTTACTCGGTAGCGGGAGCTAGGAGTGAGCAGTTCTTC

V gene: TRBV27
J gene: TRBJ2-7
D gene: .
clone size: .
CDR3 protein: CASSRDTPNYEQYF
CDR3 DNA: TGTGCCAGCAGTCGGGACACTCCCAATTACGAGCAGTACTTC

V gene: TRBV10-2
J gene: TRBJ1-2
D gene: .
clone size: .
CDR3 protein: CASREDSYGYTF
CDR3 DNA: TGCGCCAGCAGGGAGGACAGCTATGGCTACACCTTC

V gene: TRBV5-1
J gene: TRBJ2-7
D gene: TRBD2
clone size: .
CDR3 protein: CASSRSGGTSSYEQYF
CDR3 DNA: TGCGCCAGCAGCCGGTCGGGAGGGACCAGCTCCTACGAGCAGTACTTC

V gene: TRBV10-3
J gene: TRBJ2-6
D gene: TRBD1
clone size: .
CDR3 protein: CAISARDRVFGANVLTF
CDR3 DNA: TGTGCCATCAGTGCCCGGGACAGGGTCTTCGGGGCCAACGTCCTGACTTTC

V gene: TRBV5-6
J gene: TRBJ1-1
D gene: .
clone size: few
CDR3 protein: CASSLGGGLNTEAFF
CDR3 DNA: TGTGCCAGCAGCTTGGGAGGAGGGTTGAACACTGAAGCTTTCTTT

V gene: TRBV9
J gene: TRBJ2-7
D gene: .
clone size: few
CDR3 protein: CASSAGTNPGEQYF
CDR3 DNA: TGTGCCAGCAGCGCGGGGACAAACCCGGGCGAGCAGTACTTC

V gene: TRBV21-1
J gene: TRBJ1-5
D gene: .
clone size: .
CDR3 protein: CASSNDGPNQPQHF
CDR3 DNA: TGTGCCAGCAGCAATGACGGCCCCAATCAGCCCCAGCATTTT

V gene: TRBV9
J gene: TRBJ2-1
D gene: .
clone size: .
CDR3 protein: CASSYGSDRPYNEQFF
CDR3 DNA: TGTGCCAGCAGCTACGGCAGTGACAGACCCTACAATGAGCAGTTCTTC

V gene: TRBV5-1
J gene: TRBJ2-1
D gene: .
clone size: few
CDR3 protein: CASSPRTGVDYNEQFF
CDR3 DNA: TGCGCCAGCAGCCCTCGGACGGGGGTCGACTACAATGAGCAGTTCTTC

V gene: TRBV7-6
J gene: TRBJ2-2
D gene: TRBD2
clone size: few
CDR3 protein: CASRGGKNTGELFF
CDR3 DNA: TGTGCCAGCCGCGGGGGGAAGAACACCGGGGAGCTGTTTTTT

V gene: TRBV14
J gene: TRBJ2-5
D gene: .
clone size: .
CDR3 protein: CASSQESQETQYF
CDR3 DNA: TGTGCCAGCAGCCAAGAAAGTCAAGAGACCCAGTACTTC

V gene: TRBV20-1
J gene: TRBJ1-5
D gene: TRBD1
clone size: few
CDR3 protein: CSATGGWGNQPQHF
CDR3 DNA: TGCAGTGCTACAGGGGGTTGGGGCAATCAGCCCCAGCATTTT

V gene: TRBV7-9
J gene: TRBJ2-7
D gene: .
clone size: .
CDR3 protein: CASSPLYPTHEQYF
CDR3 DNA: TGTGCCAGCAGCCCCTTATACCCGACCCACGAGCAGTACTTC

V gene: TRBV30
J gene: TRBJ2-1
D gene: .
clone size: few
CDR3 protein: CAWSYGRGYNEQFF
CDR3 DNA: TGTGCCTGGAGTTACGGCAGGGGTTACAATGAGCAGTTCTTC

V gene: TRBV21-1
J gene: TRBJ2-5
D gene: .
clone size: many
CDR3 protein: CASSKDRIQETQYF
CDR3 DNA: TGTGCCAGCAGCAAAGACAGAATACAAGAGACCCAGTACTTC

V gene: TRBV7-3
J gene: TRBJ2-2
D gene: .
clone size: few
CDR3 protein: CASSLPTAGPNTGELFF
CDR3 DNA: TGTGCCAGCAGCTTACCGACAGCGGGCCCGAACACCGGGGAGCTGTTTTTT

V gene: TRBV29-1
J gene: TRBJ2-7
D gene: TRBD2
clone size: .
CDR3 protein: CSVDGLAGRHEQYF
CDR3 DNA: TGCAGCGTTGATGGCCTAGCGGGTCGGCACGAGCAGTACTTC

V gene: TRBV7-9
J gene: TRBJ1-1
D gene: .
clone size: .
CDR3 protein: CASSRVSGPNTEAFF
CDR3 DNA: TGTGCCAGCAGCCGAGTAAGCGGGCCGAACACTGAAGCTTTCTTT

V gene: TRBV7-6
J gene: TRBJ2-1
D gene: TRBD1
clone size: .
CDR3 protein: CASSLWGQGSGKHDEQFF
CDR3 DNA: TGTGCCAGCAGCCTATGGGGACAGGGGAGCGGGAAGCACGATGAGCAGTTCTTC

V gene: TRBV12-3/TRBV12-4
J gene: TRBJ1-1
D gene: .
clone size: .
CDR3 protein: CASRGLNEVHTEAFF
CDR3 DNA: TGTGCCAGCAGGGGCCTGAATGAGGTTCACACTGAAGCTTTCTTT

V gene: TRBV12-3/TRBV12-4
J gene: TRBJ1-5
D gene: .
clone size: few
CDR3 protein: CASRGSNQPQHF
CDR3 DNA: TGTGCCAGCAGAGGCAGCAATCAGCCCCAGCATTTT

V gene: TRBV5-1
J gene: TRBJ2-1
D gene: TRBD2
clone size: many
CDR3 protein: CASSLRWEGGNEQFF
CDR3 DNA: TGCGCCAGCAGCTTGAGGTGGGAGGGCGGCAATGAGCAGTTCTTC

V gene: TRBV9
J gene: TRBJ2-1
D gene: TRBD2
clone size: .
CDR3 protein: CASGNWGGNEQFF
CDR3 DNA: TGTGCCAGCGGGAATTGGGGGGGCAATGAGCAGTTCTTC

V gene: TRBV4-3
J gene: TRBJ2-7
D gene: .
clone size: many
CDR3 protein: CASSPRGPSSEQYF
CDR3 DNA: TGCGCCAGCAGCCCTCGGGGCCCTTCCTCCGAGCAGTACTTC

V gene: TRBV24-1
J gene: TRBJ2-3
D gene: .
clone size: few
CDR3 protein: CATSVAPRTDTQYF
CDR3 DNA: TGTGCCACCAGTGTTGCGCCTCGCACAGATACGCAGTATTTT